These 17 T cell receptor beta chains originate from one sample sequenced in a study of molecular identifiers for immune sequencing clone quantification. One entry per CDR3 protein results from TCRdb running MiXCR on the PCR reads. The table lists hundreds of thousands of distinct CDR3 sequences, around 25% of them singletons. The sample comprised naive CD8+ T cells from blood, with Jurkat cell RNA spiked in. Documented subset: FACS-sorted CD8+CD4-CCR7+CD45RA+ naive T cells. Every receptor here comes from a human donor in good health. Some libraries in this study had Jurkat cell RNA spiked in.

The V gene is TRBV7-3, the J gene TRBJ2-5, with 12 bases identical to TRBD1. This CDR3 region has 15 residues. Losses at the gene ends were 5 bases for V and 5 bases for J; bases not matched to a gene: 6. Germline CDR1 and CDR2: SGHTA and FQGTGA. CDR3 nucleotide sequence: TGTGCCAGCAGCGTGGGACAGGGGGCTCCGGAGACCCAGTACTTC. Encoded protein: CASSVGQGAPETQYF.

Many counts were recorded for this clonotype. This chain connects TRBV7-9 to TRBJ1-4; D is undetermined. Trimming cost V 5 bases and J 8 bases, with 15 bases left between them. Germline V CDR1 and CDR2: SEHNR, FQNEAQ (reference sequence). The CDR3 spans 14 residues. The CDR3 nucleotides read TGTGCCAGCAGCCAGGACCTCATGCGGGAAAAACTGTTTTTT. Translated, it gives CASSQDLMREKLFF.

This clonotype was detected a few times. The rearrangement joins TRBV9 to TRBJ2-1, with D perhaps matching TRBD1 or TRBD2 (6 bases each). V gave up 0 bases and J gave up 13 bases, with 20 bases separating them. Germline CDR1 reads SGDLS; CDR2 reads YYNGEE. There are 15 residues in the CDR3. The CDR3 DNA reads as TGTGCCAGCAGCGTAGAGGGGGGAGAAGGGTCTCCCCAGTTCTTC. Residues: CASSVEGGEGSPQFF.

In this sample, this clonotype turned up many times. V is TRBV7-2 and J is TRBJ2-7; 15 positions match TRBD2. The V gene end was trimmed by 6 bases and the J gene end by 2 bases; junction bases not matched to a gene: 5. Germline V lookup: CDR1 SGHTA, CDR2 FQGNSA. This CDR3 has 16 amino acids. CDR3 DNA sequence: TGTGCCAGCAGTCCGGGACTAGCGGGAGGTGCCTACGAGCAGTACTTC. Translation gives CASSPGLAGGAYEQYF.

V usage is TRBV7-6 and J usage is TRBJ1-5; 10 bases line up with TRBD1. Germline values: CDR1 SGHVS, CDR2 FNYEAQ. There are 16 residues in the CDR3. The V gene end was trimmed by 0 bases and the J gene end by 4 bases; junction bases not matched to a gene: 3. This CDR3 is CASSLADRGRNQPQHF. The DNA for the CDR3 is TGTGCCAGCAGCTTAGCAGACAGGGGGCGGAATCAGCCCCAGCATTTT. Supplemented by reference TRBV7-6 and TRBJ1-5, the full variable domain reads GAGVSQSPRYKVTKRGQDVALRCDPISGHVSLYWYRQALGQGPEFLTYFNYEAQQDKSGLPNDRFSAERPEGSISTLTIQRTEQRDSAMYRCASSLADRGRNQPQHFGDGTRLSIL.

The chain couples TRBV7-2 to TRBJ2-1; the D gene is possibly TRBD2 (6 bases). The CDR3 loop spans 14 amino acids. CDR1 and CDR2 (germline): SGHTA, FQGNSA. Trimming took 5 bases from V and 3 from J, leaving 11 bases between them. CDR3: CASSPGSGYNEQFF. The CDR3 nucleotides are TGTGCCAGCAGCCCAGGTAGCGGCTACAATGAGCAGTTCTTC.

This sequence joins TRBV6-2 or TRBV6-3 and TRBJ2-6; TRBD1 agrees at 7 bases. Germline trimming cut 2 bases from V and 2 bases from J; bases unmatched to any gene: 3. Germline CDR1 MNHEY, CDR2 SVGEGT. This CDR3 comprises 16 residues. Written as DNA, the CDR3 is TGTGCCAGCAGTTACGGGACAGTTGCTGGGGCCAACGTCCTGACTTTC. Its protein product is CASSYGTVAGANVLTF.

The chain is built from TRBV4-1 and TRBJ1-4, with D perhaps matching TRBD1 (6 bases). Per germline, CDR1 MGHRA and CDR2 YSYEKL. V was shortened by 1 base and J by 3 bases, with 15 bases between the two germline ends. The CDR3 extends over 17 amino acids. The CDR3 loop reads CASSQGGRGGANEKLFF. CDR3 DNA sequence: TGCGCCAGCAGCCAAGGGGGGCGCGGGGGGGCTAATGAAAAACTGTTTTTT.

The rearrangement joins TRBV24-1 to TRBJ2-7; 8 positions agree with TRBD2. This CDR3 has 12 residues. V shed 12 bases, J shed 9 bases, and the junction held 12 bases outside the gene matches. Germline values: CDR1 KGHDR, CDR2 SFDVKD. The CDR3, as DNA: TGTGCCGCCGGTGATTTGGCGGGAGGGCAGTACTTC. Translated: CAAGDLAGGQYF.

This clonotype was recorded many times. The V call is TRBV27, the J call TRBJ1-6; D is perhaps TRBD1 (6 bases). The CDR3 is made up of 14 amino acids. Trimming stripped 2 bases from V and 7 bases from J, with 9 bases between. Germline CDR1 reads MNHEY; CDR2 reads SMNVEV (reference sequence). The DNA of the CDR3 is TGTGCCAGCAGTTTAAGGGGGTCCAATTCACCCCTCCACTTT. Protein: CASSLRGSNSPLHF.

The rearrangement links TRBV6-2 or TRBV6-3 to TRBJ2-1; weak D call: TRBD1 (5 bases). V was shortened by 2 bases and J by 9 bases, with 8 bases between the two germline ends. Germline CDR1 reads MNHEY; CDR2 reads SVGEGT. The CDR3 has 12 amino acids. The CDR3 loop reads CASSYVGPEQFF. The CDR3 DNA reads TGTGCCAGCAGTTACGTGGGGCCTGAGCAGTTCTTC.

This clonotype was seen a few times. The CDR3 nucleotides read TGTGCCAGCAGCTACGGGATCCCCCAAGAGACCCAGTACTTC. Protein product: CASSYGIPQETQYF. The rearrangement uses TRBV11-2 and TRBJ2-5; a weak D match, TRBD2 (5 bases). Germline V gene data show CDR1 as SGHAT and CDR2 as FQNNGV. This CDR3 is built from 14 residues. Trimming stripped 4 bases from V and 1 base from J, with 10 bases between.

The rearrangement uses TRBV15 and TRBJ2-5; D remains ambiguous. Germline V CDR1 and CDR2: LNHNV, YYDKDF (reference sequence). The CDR3 totals 15 residues. The ends were cut back, 0 bases at V and 3 bases at J, with 11 bases in the middle. The CDR3 sequence is CATSRDGQGEETQYF. The CDR3 bases are TGTGCCACCAGCAGAGATGGTCAAGGAGAAGAGACCCAGTACTTC.

This clonotype has only a few counts. The J gene is TRBJ2-3, the V gene TRBV7-6, with D perhaps matching TRBD1 (9 bases). Germline values: CDR1 SGHVS, CDR2 FNYEAQ. The V and J ends lost 3 bases and 6 bases respectively, with 13 bases between them. The CDR3 contains 14 residues. The CDR3 is CASSFSGTGDTQYF. As DNA, the CDR3 is TGTGCCAGCAGCTTTAGCGGGACAGGGGATACGCAGTATTTT.

This clonotype was seen only a few times. The chain's CDR3 is CASSSYAGAYNEQFF. The CDR3 DNA follows: TGTGCCAGCAGCTCATACGCGGGGGCATACAATGAGCAGTTCTTC. This chain connects TRBV7-9 to TRBJ2-1; perhaps TRBD2 as D (7 bases). This CDR3 is 15 amino acids long. The V gene's germline CDR1 is SEHNR and CDR2 FQNEAQ (reference sequence). Trimming cost V 4 bases and J 4 bases, with 14 bases left between them.

This chain uses TRBV9 with TRBJ2-1; no reliable D call. Trimming shortened V by 2 bases and J by 2 bases, and 11 bases separated the two germline ends. Per the germline V gene, CDR1 is SGDLS and CDR2 is YYNGEE. This CDR3 has 15 amino acids. This CDR3 reads CASSVSRAAYNEQFF. The CDR3, as DNA: TGTGCCAGCAGCGTTTCAAGGGCCGCCTACAATGAGCAGTTCTTC.

The table lists this clonotype with a few counts. This chain joins TRBV28 and TRBJ2-7, with a weak D call TRBD2 (6 bases). The V and J ends lost 5 bases and 0 bases respectively, with 14 bases between them. From germline, CDR1 is MDHEN and CDR2 SYDVKM. The CDR3 is 15 residues long. CDR3 loop: CASSPYSGLSYEQYF. CDR3 nucleotides: TGTGCCAGCAGTCCGTATAGCGGCCTCTCCTACGAGCAGTACTTC.